A single sample is the source of the 31 T cell receptor beta chains below, sequenced in a study of shared clonotypes between healthy human individuals. Here immunoSEQ multiplex PCR was the method, and the copy in TCRdb shows in-frame clones only, minus some. The sample holds 550,000 to 850,000 clones, over 55% seen once. The source material was memory CD4+ T cells sorted from blood. The subset here: CD45RA-negative fraction. The receptor source for this set is a woman aged 25 to 45 in good health.

This clone was seen just once. V is TRBV5-5 and J is TRBJ1-2; 7 bases are shared with TRBD1. This CDR3 spans 15 amino acids. Losses at the gene ends were 4 bases for V and 0 bases for J; bases not matched to a gene: 6. Looked up from germline, CDR1 is SGHKS and CDR2 is YYEKEE (reference sequence). The CDR3 sequence: CASSPGQTTNYGYTF. CDR3 nucleotide sequence: TGTGCCAGCAGCCCGGGACAGACGACTAACTATGGCTACACCTTC. Using reference TRBV5-5 and TRBJ1-2 for the parts outside the CDR3, the full variable domain is DAGVTQSPTHLIKTRGQQVTLRCSPISGHKSVSWYQQVLGQGPQFIFQYYEKEERGRGNFPDRFSARQFPNYSSELNVNALLLGDSALYLCASSPGQTTNYGYTFGSGTRLTVV.

The chain joins TRBV5-6 to TRBJ2-3; 7 bases align to TRBD2. CDR1 is SGHDT and CDR2 is YYEEEE in the germline V gene. The CDR3 runs to 14 residues. V gave up 4 bases and J gave up 10 bases; unmatched junction bases: 12. CDR3 sequence reads: CASSIRTSEIAQYF. Written as DNA, the CDR3 is TGTGCCAGCAGCATACGGACTAGTGAGATTGCGCAGTATTTT.

The rearrangement uses TRBV7-9 and TRBJ2-7, with D uncertain. The CDR3 length is 14 residues. V was cut by 5 bases and J by 5 bases, with 16 bases left in between. Germline CDR1 reads SEHNR; CDR2 reads FQNEAQ (reference sequence). The CDR3 here is CASSRSTTVDEQYF. CDR3 in DNA: TGTGCCAGCAGCCGGTCTACCACCGTCGACGAGCAGTACTTC.

This clone was seen only once. This chain uses TRBV11-2 with TRBJ2-1, with a tentative D call TRBD2 (6 bases). The CDR3 is 13 amino acids. Looked up from germline, CDR1 is SGHAT and CDR2 is FQNNGV. The V and J ends lost 5 bases and 8 bases respectively, with 13 bases between them. The CDR3 nucleotides read TGTGCCAGCAGCCGACCGGGGGTAGATGAGCAGTTCTTC. It codes for CASSRPGVDEQFF. Full variable domain (outside the CDR3, taken from reference TRBV11-2 and TRBJ2-1): EAGVAQSPRYKIIEKRQSVAFWCNPISGHATLYWYQQILGQGPKLLIQFQNNGVVDDSQLPKDRFSAERLKGVDSTLKIQPAKLEDSAVYLCASSRPGVDEQFFGPGTRLTVL.

This CDR3 reads CASSLASQQYF. CDR3 nucleotides: TGCGCCAGCAGCTTGGCAAGCCAGCAGTACTTC. V gene TRBV5-1 combines with J gene TRBJ2-7; D gene unclear. Germline V CDR1 and CDR2: SGHRS, YFSETQ. Trimming removed 0 bases from V and 8 bases from J, with 6 bases in between. The CDR3 is 11 residues long.

The genes are TRBV5-5 and TRBJ2-7; 9 bases map to TRBD1. CDR1 and CDR2 from the germline V gene are SGHKS and YYEKEE (reference sequence). The ends lost 0 bases at V and 6 bases at J; junction bases unmatched: 1. The CDR3 contains 13 residues. The CDR3 protein is CASSLGDRAEQYF. The CDR3 nucleotides read TGTGCCAGCAGCTTGGGGGACAGGGCCGAGCAGTACTTC.

This rearrangement joins TRBV15 to TRBJ1-4, with D possibly TRBD1 on 5 matching bases. Trimming removed 1 base at V and 7 bases at J, with 16 bases between. The germline CDR1 and CDR2 sequences are LNHNV and YYDKDF (reference sequence). The CDR3 sequence is 16 residues long. CDR3 sequence: CATSRAGGGEGEKLFF. The CDR3 nucleotides read TGTGCCACCAGCAGAGCCGGCGGGGGAGAAGGTGAAAAACTGTTTTTT.

The rearrangement uses TRBV6-1 and TRBJ1-2; D is possibly TRBD1 (6 bases). The CDR3 covers 15 residues. Germline V gene data show CDR1 as MNHNS and CDR2 as SASEGT. Trimming stripped 7 bases from V and 4 bases from J, with 19 bases between. In DNA form, the CDR3 reads TGTGCCAGCAACCTGGTCGAGGGGGAAGTCTATGGCTACACCTTC. Protein: CASNLVEGEVYGYTF.

This chain connects TRBV28 to TRBJ1-2, with D possibly TRBD1 on 6 matching bases. In germline, CDR1 is MDHEN, CDR2 SYDVKM. This CDR3 is built from 14 residues. V was clipped by 3 bases and J by 8 bases, with 16 bases between them. Written as DNA, the CDR3 is TGTGCCAGCAGTTTGTTAACAGGGACGCGGGGCTACACCTTC. It translates to CASSLLTGTRGYTF.

Only a few counts were recorded for this clone. This rearrangement joins TRBV7-9 to TRBJ2-3, with 12 bases that match TRBD2. CDR1 SEHNR and CDR2 FQNEAQ come from the germline V gene (reference sequence). This CDR3 spans 19 amino acids. Losses at the gene ends were 1 base for V and 2 bases for J; bases not matched to a gene: 10. CDR3 nucleotides: TGTGCCAGCAGCTTAGGGCTCGCTAGCGGGAGGGCCACCACAGATACGCAGTATTTT. As protein: CASSLGLASGRATTDTQYF.

This sequence joins TRBV13 and TRBJ2-3; 14 bases are shared with TRBD2. Unmatched junction bases numbered 16, after V lost 5 bases and J lost 0 bases. The CDR3 loop spans 21 amino acids. Germline V gene lookup returns CDR1 PRHDT and CDR2 FYEKMQ (reference sequence). CDR3 in amino acids: CASSIPPPGLAGGPSTDTQYF. Written as DNA, the CDR3 is TGTGCCAGCAGCATTCCCCCTCCCGGACTAGCGGGAGGTCCTAGCACAGATACGCAGTATTTT.

The chain joins TRBV5-1 to TRBJ2-7; TRBD2 agrees at 14 bases. V gave up 4 bases and J gave up 6 bases; unmatched junction bases: 6. CDR1 and CDR2 from the germline V gene are SGHRS and YFSETQ. This CDR3 spans 15 amino acids. CDR3 amino acids: CASSHGLAGGGEQYF. The CDR3 coding sequence is TGCGCCAGCAGCCACGGACTAGCGGGAGGAGGCGAGCAGTACTTC.

This chain uses TRBV5-1 with TRBJ1-2; no clear D gene. From germline, CDR1 is SGHRS and CDR2 YFSETQ. V was trimmed by 4 bases and J by 9 bases, leaving 13 bases between them. The CDR3 contains 12 residues. This chain's CDR3 is CASSPDICCYTF. CDR3 in DNA: TGCGCCAGCAGCCCTGACATATGCTGCTACACCTTC. The whole variable domain, remainder taken from reference TRBV5-1 and TRBJ1-2, is KAGVTQTPRYLIKTRGQQVTLSCSPISGHRSVSWYQQTPGQGLQFLFEYFSETQRNKGNFPGRFSGRQFSNSRSEMNVSTLELGDSALYLCASSPDICCYTFGSGTRLTVV.

This chain joins TRBV11-2 and TRBJ2-7, with TRBD2 identical over 7 bases. Losses at the gene ends were 1 base for V and 0 bases for J; bases not matched to a gene: 6. Looked up from germline, CDR1 is SGHAT and CDR2 is FQNNGV. This CDR3 region has 16 residues. The CDR3 sequence is CASSLVVTGGSYEQYF. DNA of the CDR3: TGTGCCAGCAGCTTAGTGGTGACGGGGGGCTCCTACGAGCAGTACTTC.

The chain employs TRBV15 and TRBJ2-6; no reliable D call. Germline-derived CDR1 and CDR2 are LNHNV and YYDKDF (reference sequence). The CDR3 consists of 15 residues. V lost 1 base, J lost 2 bases, and 6 bases lay in between. The CDR3 DNA reads as TGTGCCACCAGCAGAGTCCAGACTGGGGCCAACGTCCTGACTTTC. Translating gives CATSRVQTGANVLTF.

This clone was seen more than once but under ten times. This sequence joins TRBV28 and TRBJ1-2, with D unresolved. CDR1 is MDHEN and CDR2 is SYDVKM in the germline V gene. This CDR3 is built from 11 residues. The ends were cut back, 4 bases at V and 4 bases at J, with 4 bases in the middle. The CDR3 DNA reads as TGTGCCAGCAGTTACCTCTATGGCTACACCTTC. The encoded protein is CASSYLYGYTF.

V and J are TRBV6-1 and TRBJ1-3; no reliable D call. Germline lookup yields CDR1 MNHNS and CDR2 SASEGT. This CDR3 is 12 amino acids long. Trimming shortened V by 6 bases and J by 7 bases, and 10 bases separated the two germline ends. CDR3 DNA sequence: TGTGCCAGCAGGGACCCCGCGAACACCATATATTTT. This encodes CASRDPANTIYF.

The chain couples TRBV5-6 to TRBJ2-5, with TRBD1 as a possible D gene (6 bases). CDR1 and CDR2 (germline): SGHDT, YYEEEE. The CDR3 is 17 amino acids. Trimming stripped 5 bases from V and 5 bases from J, with 25 bases between. As DNA, the CDR3 is TGTGCCAGCAGGGAGGAGCAGGGGATGGCCGGTTGGGAGACCCAGTACTTC. The encoded protein is CASREEQGMAGWETQYF.

The chain is built from TRBV18 and TRBJ1-1; D gene unclear. Germline-derived CDR1 and CDR2 are KGHSH and LQKENI. This CDR3 is 12 amino acids long. Trimming pared 7 bases from V and 1 base from J, leaving 7 bases between. The CDR3 nucleotides read TGTGCCAGCTTCCAGAGGAACACTGAAGCTTTCTTT. Translation: CASFQRNTEAFF.

The genes are TRBV4-1 and TRBJ1-1, with 7 positions matching TRBD1. Germline CDR1 reads MGHRA; CDR2 reads YSYEKL. CDR3 size: 17 residues. V gave up 1 base and J gave up 0 bases; unmatched junction bases: 8. Written as DNA, the CDR3 is TGCGCCAGCAGCCAAGGGGGACAGCTGACAGTGAACACTGAAGCTTTCTTT. Amino acids: CASSQGGQLTVNTEAFF.

V gene TRBV28 combines with J gene TRBJ2-7, with 7 bases that match TRBD2. There are 14 residues in the CDR3. CDR1 is MDHEN and CDR2 is SYDVKM in the germline V gene. V dropped 8 bases and J dropped 6; count of bases not matched to a gene: 13. The chain's CDR3 is CASFSGGRYAEQYF. The CDR3 DNA is TGTGCCAGCTTCTCGGGCGGGAGATATGCCGAGCAGTACTTC.

A remark on this clone: Other DNA sequences in this sample translate to the same CDR3. CDR3 protein: CASSPAANTEAFF. CDR3 DNA: TGTGCCAGCTCACCCGCAGCTAACACTGAAGCTTTCTTT. This chain uses TRBV18 with TRBJ1-1; D is undetermined. The CDR3 runs to 13 residues. Germline V CDR1 and CDR2: KGHSH, LQKENI. Between the trimmed V and J ends, which lost 3 bases and 2 bases, there was a span of 7 bases.

The genes are TRBV7-9 and TRBJ2-2; 9 bases agree with TRBD2. Germline V gives CDR1 SEHNR, CDR2 FQNEAQ (reference sequence). This CDR3 region has 16 residues. Germline trimming cut 1 base from V and 4 bases from J; bases unmatched to any gene: 4. CDR3 DNA: TGTGCCAGCAGCTTAGGCGGCGGGAGGGTCACCGGGGAGCTGTTTTTT. Translated: CASSLGGGRVTGELFF.

A single count supports this clone. J is TRBJ1-1 and V is TRBV7-2; D call uncertain. Trimming took 4 bases from V and 4 from J, leaving 10 bases between them. Germline loops: CDR1 SGHTA, CDR2 FQGNSA. The CDR3 spans 13 residues. The DNA of the CDR3 is TGTGCCAGCAGCTCCTTGGGGAGCACTGAAGCTTTCTTT. It specifies CASSSLGSTEAFF. The full variable domain, its missing parts supplied by reference TRBV7-2 and TRBJ1-1, is GAGVSQSPSNKVTEKGKDVELRCDPISGHTALYWYRQSLGQGLEFLIYFQGNSAPDKSGLPSDRFSAERTGGSVSTLTIQRTQQEDSAVYLCASSSLGSTEAFFGQGTRLTVV.

The chain couples TRBV7-2 to TRBJ2-1; 9 nucleotides agree with TRBD2. The germline CDR1 and CDR2 sequences are SGHTA and FQGNSA. With V trimmed by 4 bases and J by 9 bases, 7 bases remained unmatched. The CDR3 runs 14 residues. CDR3 bases: TGTGCCAGCAGCTCGACTAGCGGTCTCGGTGAGCAGTTCTTC. This gives the protein CASSSTSGLGEQFF.

The chain carries TRBV28 and TRBJ2-2; the match to TRBD2 covers 9 bases. The germline CDR1 and CDR2 sequences are MDHEN and SYDVKM. Trimming took 2 bases from V and 5 from J; bases not matched to a gene: 3. This CDR3 contains 15 residues. In DNA form, the CDR3 reads TGTGCCAGCAGTTTAGCGGGAGGGAAAACCGGGGAGCTGTTTTTT. This gives the protein CASSLAGGKTGELFF.

The rearrangement links TRBV2 to TRBJ2-3, with 9 bases aligning to TRBD1. The V gene end was trimmed by 6 bases and the J gene end by 3 bases; junction bases not matched to a gene: 13. The CDR3 is made up of 17 amino acids. Germline CDR1 SNHLY, CDR2 FYNNEI. CDR3 nucleotide sequence: TGTGCCAGCAGCATACCCCGACAGGGGGTAGTTACAGATACGCAGTATTTT. This encodes CASSIPRQGVVTDTQYF.

This clone has a handful of counts. V gene TRBV28 combines with J gene TRBJ1-2, with 9 bases that match TRBD1. There are 14 residues in the CDR3. Germline values: CDR1 MDHEN, CDR2 SYDVKM. V lost 6 bases, J lost 3 bases, and 5 bases stayed unmatched. The CDR3 coding sequence is TGTGCCAGCAGATCTCGGGACAGGGACTATGGCTACACCTTC. This gives the protein CASRSRDRDYGYTF.

The gene calls are TRBV5-1 and TRBJ2-1, with D tentatively TRBD2 (7 bases). Germline V gives CDR1 SGHRS, CDR2 YFSETQ. The CDR3 is 20 amino acids. V was pared by 3 bases and J by 0 bases, with 25 bases between. CDR3 in amino acids: CASSSGGDIRTASSYNEQFF. For the CDR3, the DNA is TGCGCCAGCAGCTCTGGGGGGGACATTCGGACCGCTAGCTCCTACAATGAGCAGTTCTTC.

This rearrangement joins TRBV11-3 to TRBJ2-5; weak D call: TRBD1 (6 bases). V lost 5 bases, J lost 6 bases, and 19 bases lay in between. Germline CDR1 reads SGHNT; CDR2 reads YENEEA. The CDR3 is 15 amino acids. The CDR3 reads CASSMGQALGKTQYF. As DNA, the CDR3 is TGTGCCAGCAGCATGGGACAAGCCCTAGGGAAGACCCAGTACTTC.

The rearrangement joins TRBV18 to TRBJ1-2; no clear D gene. This CDR3 is built from 13 residues. V lost 2 bases and J 6 bases, leaving 10 bases between the germline ends. Germline assignment: CDR1 KGHSH and CDR2 LQKENI. The CDR3 bases are TGTGCCAGCTCACCAAGAAGAACCGATGGCTACACCTTC. Its translation is CASSPRRTDGYTF.